These 21 T cell receptor beta chains were all obtained from the same sample, sequenced in a study of control samples from healthy donors and cancer patients. TCRdb's copy holds only in-frame clones and misses some; the assay was immunoSEQ multiplex PCR. Here the sample spans 170,000 or so clones, over 85% being singletons. Sequencing was done on a sample of blood. All receptors come from a man between 18 and 29 years old in good health.

The count of this clone is one. The V and J genes are TRBV5-1 and TRBJ2-5, with a weak D call TRBD1 (5 bases). The V gene lost 4 bases and the J gene lost 5 bases, with 15 bases spanning the gap. CDR1 and CDR2 (germline): SGHRS, YFSETQ. The CDR3 length is 14 residues. The CDR3 DNA reads TGCGCCAGCAGCCCGGCCCAGGGCCGGGAGACCCAGTACTTC. This translates into CASSPAQGRETQYF.

This rearrangement joins TRBV11-2 to TRBJ1-2; 8 nucleotides agree with TRBD1. Germline V gene sequence: CDR1 SGHAT, CDR2 FQNNGV. Germline trimming cut 4 bases from V and 3 bases from J; bases unmatched to any gene: 7. This CDR3 is built from 15 residues. The CDR3 protein is CASSSPGTGDYGYTF. In nucleotides, the CDR3 is TGTGCCAGCAGCTCTCCCGGGACAGGAGACTATGGCTACACCTTC.

V usage is TRBV9 and J usage is TRBJ1-2, with D perhaps matching TRBD1 (5 bases). V lost 2 bases, J lost 1 base, and 18 bases lay in between. From germline, CDR1 is SGDLS and CDR2 YYNGEE. The CDR3 contains 17 residues. CDR3 loop: CASSVGGGVLDNYGYTF. CDR3 DNA sequence: TGTGCCAGCAGCGTTGGGGGAGGGGTTCTCGATAACTATGGCTACACCTTC. The entire variable domain, with the rest obtained from reference TRBV9 and TRBJ1-2, is as follows: DSGVTQTPKHLITATGQRVTLRCSPRSGDLSVYWYQQSLDQGLQFLIQYYNGEERAKGNILERFSAQQFPDLHSELNLSSLELGDSALYFCASSVGGGVLDNYGYTFGSGTRLTVV.

The V call is TRBV5-1, the J call TRBJ1-5; the D is unclear. V was pared by 2 bases and J by 6 bases, with 9 bases between. The CDR3 sequence is 13 residues long. Per the germline V gene, CDR1 is SGHRS and CDR2 is YFSETQ. Here the CDR3 reads CASSFNRGQPQHF. The CDR3 bases are TGCGCCAGCAGCTTCAATCGGGGTCAGCCCCAGCATTTT.

The V and J genes are TRBV28 and TRBJ1-1; tentatively, D is TRBD1 (5 bases). This CDR3 comprises 14 residues. With 3 bases removed from V and 1 base from J, the gap between germline ends came to 9 bases. Germline-derived CDR1 and CDR2 are MDHEN and SYDVKM. CDR3 region: CASSLPGQNTEAFF. The CDR3, as DNA: TGTGCCAGCAGTTTGCCCGGACAGAACACTGAAGCTTTCTTT.

This chain links TRBV11-2 with TRBJ2-5; 8 bases agree with TRBD1. CDR3 length: 14 amino acids. Germline lookup yields CDR1 SGHAT and CDR2 FQNNGV. The trim removed 5 bases at V and 2 bases at J, leaving 4 bases unmatched. CDR3: CASSPDRGQETQYF. The CDR3 DNA sequence: TGTGCCAGCAGCCCCGACAGGGGTCAAGAGACCCAGTACTTC.

A note on this clone: Other nucleotide sequences from this sample produce the same CDR3. The chain combines TRBV5-1 with TRBJ2-3, with D possibly matching TRBD2 (6 bases). The CDR3 totals 15 residues. The ends were cut back, 0 bases at V and 1 base at J, with 9 bases in the middle. CDR1 and CDR2 from the germline V gene are SGHRS and YFSETQ. CDR3 sequence: CASSLAGGGTDTQYF. The CDR3 region has the DNA TGCGCCAGCAGCTTGGCGGGCGGGGGCACAGATACGCAGTATTTT.

The chain employs TRBV25-1 and TRBJ2-1, with TRBD1 matching over 7 bases. With V trimmed by 4 bases and J by 2 bases, 5 bases remained unmatched. Germline V lookup: CDR1 MGHDK, CDR2 SYGVNS. This CDR3 has 15 amino acids. CDR3 coding DNA: TGTGCCAGCAGTGTAGGGGACAGTACCTACAATGAGCAGTTCTTC. Its translation is CASSVGDSTYNEQFF. The full variable domain, rest sourced from reference TRBV25-1 and TRBJ2-1, is EADIYQTPRYLVIGTGKKITLECSQTMGHDKMYWYQQDPGMELHLIHYSYGVNSTEKGDLSSESTVSRIRTEHFPLTLESARPSHTSQYLCASSVGDSTYNEQFFGPGTRLTVL.

CDR3 nucleotides: TGTGCCAGCAGCACGGGAGCCGGGAACACTGAAGCTTTCTTT. Translating gives CASSTGAGNTEAFF. V usage is TRBV6-6 and J usage is TRBJ1-1, with D unclear. The germline CDR1 and CDR2 sequences are MNHNY and SVGAGI (reference sequence). This CDR3 comprises 14 residues. Trimming cost V 6 bases and J 1 base, with 12 bases left between them.

The rearrangement uses TRBV4-1 and TRBJ1-2; D remains ambiguous. This CDR3 has 14 residues. V was clipped by 1 base and J by 8 bases, with 14 bases between them. CDR1 and CDR2 from the germline V gene are MGHRA and YSYEKL. The CDR3 here is CASSQGLIGWGYTF. In DNA form, the CDR3 reads TGCGCCAGCAGCCAAGGCTTAATAGGATGGGGCTACACCTTC.

The V call is TRBV25-1, the J call TRBJ1-2; 12 bases agree with TRBD1. CDR1 and CDR2 from the germline V gene are MGHDK and SYGVNS. After removal of 4 bases from V and 8 bases from J, the junction contained 5 bases not matched to a gene. CDR3 length: 14 amino acids. CDR3 sequence: CASSGGQGAKGYTF. The CDR3 bases are TGTGCCAGCAGTGGGGGACAGGGGGCGAAGGGCTACACCTTC.

J is TRBJ2-7 and V is TRBV2, with 7 bases aligning to TRBD1. CDR1 is SNHLY and CDR2 is FYNNEI in the germline V gene. There are 15 residues in the CDR3. V gave up 6 bases and J gave up 1 base; unmatched junction bases: 9. CDR3 protein: CASSLERGQSYEQYF. The CDR3 DNA is TGTGCCAGCAGCCTCGAGAGGGGACAGTCCTACGAGCAGTACTTC.

The chain joins TRBV28 to TRBJ2-3; 13 nucleotides align to TRBD2. CDR1 MDHEN and CDR2 SYDVKM come from the germline V gene. This CDR3 is 16 amino acids long. V lost 6 bases to trimming and J lost 6 bases; unmatched junction nucleotides: 9. CDR3 region: CASRTSGGANRDTQYF. CDR3 bases: TGTGCCAGCAGAACTAGCGGGGGGGCCAATCGCGATACGCAGTATTTT. The full variable domain, with the rest looked up from reference TRBV28 and TRBJ2-3, is DVKVTQSSRYLVKRTGEKVFLECVQDMDHENMFWYRQDPGLGLRLIYFSYDVKMKEKGDIPEGYSVSREKKERFSLILESASTNQTSMYLCASRTSGGANRDTQYFGPGTRLTVL.

The CDR3 loop reads CASSLRGASTYEQYF. CDR3 DNA sequence: TGTGCCAGCAGCCTCCGGGGTGCCTCTACCTACGAGCAGTACTTC. The rearrangement joins TRBV27 to TRBJ2-7; possibly TRBD2 for D (5 bases). The V gene's germline CDR1 is MNHEY and CDR2 SMNVEV (reference sequence). This CDR3 comprises 15 residues. Trimming removed 6 bases at V and 2 bases at J, with 17 bases between.

Here the CDR3 reads CASSWDKPYEQYF. The CDR3 DNA sequence: TGCGCCAGCAGCTGGGACAAGCCCTACGAGCAGTACTTC. The chain has TRBV5-1 and TRBJ2-7, with D maybe TRBD1 (6 bases). The CDR3 contains 13 residues. The V gene lost 3 bases and the J gene lost 2 bases, with 9 bases spanning the gap. Germline V CDR1 and CDR2: SGHRS, YFSETQ.

V gene TRBV18 combines with J gene TRBJ1-4; D is unresolved. This CDR3 region has 13 residues. CDR1 is KGHSH, CDR2 LQKENI, per germline. Trimming left V 0 bases short and J 8 bases short, with 7 bases between. The CDR3 nucleotides are TGTGCCAGCTCACCACCCGATAAAGAAAAACTGTTTTTT. It codes for CASSPPDKEKLFF.

V and J are TRBV5-8 and TRBJ1-2; D ambiguous. There are 15 residues in the CDR3. From germline, CDR1 is SGHTS and CDR2 YDEGEE. Trimming stripped 2 bases from V and 4 bases from J, with 15 bases between. The CDR3 DNA sequence: TGTGCCAGCAGCTTAACGACCAGGAACACCTATGGCTACACCTTC. This codes for CASSLTTRNTYGYTF. The variable domain in full, completed from reference TRBV5-8 and TRBJ1-2, reads EAGVTQSPTHLIKTRGQQATLRCSPISGHTSVYWYQQALGLGLQFLLWYDEGEERNRGNFPPRFSGRQFPNYSSELNVNALELEDSALYLCASSLTTRNTYGYTFGSGTRLTVV.

This chain links TRBV7-2 with TRBJ2-5; D may correspond to TRBD1 or TRBD2 (5 bases each). The CDR3 spans 14 residues. Between the trimmed V and J ends, which lost 3 bases and 5 bases, there was a span of 13 bases. The germline V gene encodes CDR1 SGHTA and CDR2 FQGNSA. As DNA, the CDR3 is TGTGCCAGCAGCTTGCGCAGTGGGGGTGAGACCCAGTACTTC. It yields the protein CASSLRSGGETQYF.

The chain employs TRBV21-1 and TRBJ1-2; whether TRBD1, the table's D call, matches the DNA was not checked. TRBV21-1 is given as a pseudogene. The CDR3 runs to 22 residues. As DNA, the CDR3 is TGTGCCAGCAGCTACAAAGGGGGTCCCGGGACAGGGGGCCTACCATACAACTATGGCTACACCTTC. Protein: CASSYKGGPGTGGLPYNYGYTF.

V is TRBV4-1 and J is TRBJ1-1; tentative D call: TRBD1 (6 bases). The germline V and J ends were trimmed by 1 base and 7 bases, with 16 bases remaining between them. The CDR3 contains 15 residues. Germline V gene data show CDR1 as MGHRA and CDR2 as YSYEKL. The CDR3 nucleotides read TGCGCCAGCAGCCAAGGGGGGACATTCGGGGTTGAAGCTTTCTTT. Translated: CASSQGGTFGVEAFF.

The V call is TRBV6-5, the J call TRBJ1-1; D is uncertain. Germline CDR1 MNHEY, CDR2 SVGAGI. V dropped 0 bases and J dropped 5 bases, with 10 bases sitting between them. The length of the CDR3 is 14 residues. The CDR3 is CASSYSPGRTEAFF. In DNA, the CDR3 is TGTGCCAGCAGTTACTCGCCCGGGAGGACTGAAGCTTTCTTT.